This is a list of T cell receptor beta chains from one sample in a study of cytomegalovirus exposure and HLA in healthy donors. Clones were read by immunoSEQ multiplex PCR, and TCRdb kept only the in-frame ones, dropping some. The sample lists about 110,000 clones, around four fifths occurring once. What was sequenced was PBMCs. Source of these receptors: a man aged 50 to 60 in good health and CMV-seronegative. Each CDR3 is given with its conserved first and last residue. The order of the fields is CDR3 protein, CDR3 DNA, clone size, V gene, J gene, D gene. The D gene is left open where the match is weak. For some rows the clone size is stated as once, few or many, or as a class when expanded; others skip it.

CASSYSRGGEAFF	TGTGCCAGCAGTTACTCACGAGGGGGTGAAGCTTTCTTT	-	TRBV6-6	TRBJ1-1	-
CASKREGDGGTGELFF	TGTGCCTCCAAGCGGGAGGGGGATGGCGGCACCGGGGAGCTGTTTTTT	-	TRBV9	TRBJ2-2	TRBD2
CASSVGNREGEQYF	TGTGCCAGCAGCGTAGGGAACAGGGAAGGCGAGCAGTACTTC	-	TRBV9	TRBJ2-7	-
CASSIATLGRGNTIYF	TGTGCCAGTAGTATCGCGACACTGGGGCGTGGAAACACCATATATTTT	-	TRBV19	TRBJ1-3	-
CASSQDGVGQGVMTDTQYF	TGCGCCAGCAGCCAAGATGGGGTCGGACAGGGGGTCATGACAGATACGCAGTATTTT	-	TRBV4-1	TRBJ2-3	TRBD1
CASTGQQETQYF	TGTGCCAGCACGGGACAGCAAGAGACCCAGTACTTC	-	TRBV18	TRBJ2-5	TRBD1
CASSLSRVSSSETQYF	TGTGCCAGCAGCCTGTCGAGGGTTTCGTCGTCCGAGACCCAGTACTTC	-	TRBV5-4	TRBJ2-5	-
CASSLKGGYTGELFF	TGTGCCAGCAGCTTGAAAGGGGGTTATACCGGGGAGCTGTTTTTT	-	TRBV5-4	TRBJ2-2	-
CASSSDPTVKRGYTF	TGCGCCAGCAGCTCTGATCCTACGGTGAAGAGGGGCTACACCTTC	-	TRBV5-1	TRBJ1-2	-
CAWTRGVSPLHF	TGTGCCTGGACCAGGGGGGTGTCACCCCTCCACTTT	-	TRBV30	TRBJ1-6	TRBD1
CASSLGPRGGGTQYF	TGCGCCAGCAGCTTGGGTCCGCGGGGGGGCGGGACCCAGTACTTC	-	TRBV5-1	TRBJ2-5	TRBD2
CASSFDRDKLFF	TGTGCCAGCAGCTTCGACAGGGACAAACTGTTTTTT	-	TRBV7-9	TRBJ1-4	TRBD1
CASSLDGTANYGYTF	TGCGCCAGCAGCTTGGATGGGACAGCAAACTATGGCTACACCTTC	-	TRBV5-1	TRBJ1-2	TRBD1
CAWSEGGPRELFF	TGTGCCTGGAGTGAGGGGGGGCCGCGGGAGCTGTTTTTT	-	TRBV30	TRBJ2-2	-
CASSPTTSQETQYF	TGTGCCAGCAGCCCGACTACTTCACAAGAGACCCAGTACTTC	-	TRBV4-2	TRBJ2-5	-
CAWSLPGGTVYEQYF	TGTGCCTGGAGTCTTCCAGGCGGGACAGTCTACGAGCAGTACTTC	-	TRBV30	TRBJ2-7	-
CASSSSRGASTDTQYF	TGTGCCAGCAGTTCAAGCAGGGGGGCAAGCACAGATACGCAGTACTTT	-	TRBV27	TRBJ2-3	-
CATSGLAGGTGELFF	TGTGCCACGTCGGGACTAGCGGGGGGCACCGGGGAGCTGTTTTTT	-	TRBV19	TRBJ2-2	TRBD2
CASSITGLLSYEQYF	TGTGCCAGTAGTATCACAGGGTTATTATCCTACGAGCAGTACTTC	-	TRBV19	TRBJ2-7	-
CASSLGGFSYNEQFF	TGTGCCAGCAGCTTAGGGGGCTTCTCCTACAATGAGCAGTTCTTC	-	TRBV11-3	TRBJ2-1	-
CASSSPGQNTEAFF	TGTGCCAGCAGCTCGCCGGGACAGAACACTGAAGCTTTCTTT	-	TRBV7-9	TRBJ1-1	-
CASSLVVTSGVGSYEQYF	TGTGCCAGCAGCTTAGTTGTTACGTCAGGGGTGGGCTCCTACGAGCAGTACTTC	few	TRBV7-2	TRBJ2-7	-
CAWAFGGGTYEQYF	TGTGCCTGGGCCTTCGGGGGAGGAACCTACGAGCAGTACTTC	-	TRBV30	TRBJ2-7	-
CASSPLKGETEAFF	TGTGCCAGCTCACCTTTGAAAGGGGAAACTGAAGCTTTCTTT	-	TRBV18	TRBJ1-1	-
CASSPGGIFNEKLFF	TGTGCCAGTAGTCCCGGGGGTATCTTTAACGAAAAACTGTTTTTT	-	TRBV19	TRBJ1-4	-
CASSLSWGGYNEQFF	TGTGCCAGCAGCTTATCGTGGGGGGGTTACAATGAGCAGTTCTTC	-	TRBV7-2	TRBJ2-1	TRBD2
CAWRTRTPSFTDTQYF	TGTGCCTGGAGGACACGGACACCCTCTTTCACAGATACGCAGTATTTT	-	TRBV30	TRBJ2-3	-
CATRGSGGTQYF	TGTGCCACCAGGGGCTCCGGAGGTACGCAGTATTTT	-	TRBV6-5	TRBJ2-3	-
CASSLGNQGLRYNEQFF	TGTGCCAGCAGCCTAGGCAATCAGGGCCTCAGATACAATGAGCAGTTCTTC	-	TRBV5-4	TRBJ2-1	-
CATSRHPGQTNYGYTF	TGTGCCACCAGCAGACACCCCGGACAGACTAACTATGGCTACACCTTC	-	TRBV15	TRBJ1-2	-
CSVGQGSNQPQHF	TGCAGCGTTGGACAGGGATCCAATCAGCCCCAGCATTTT	-	TRBV29-1	TRBJ1-5	TRBD1
CASSVGQGFLGYTF	TGTGCCAGCAGTGTAGGACAGGGTTTTCTTGGCTACACCTTC	-	TRBV2	TRBJ1-2	TRBD1
CASSVATSGGADTQYF	TGTGCCAGCAGCGTAGCTACTAGCGGGGGGGCAGATACGCAGTATTTT	-	TRBV9	TRBJ2-3	TRBD2
CASSVLDSFEAFF	TGTGCCAGCAGTGTTCTCGACAGCTTCGAAGCTTTCTTT	once	TRBV25-1	TRBJ1-1	-
CASSSGYTEAFF	TGCGCCAGCAGCTCCGGGTACACTGAAGCTTTCTTT	-	TRBV5-1	TRBJ1-1	-
CASSSHRVPNYGYTF	TGTGCCAGCAGCTCTCACAGGGTTCCTAACTATGGCTACACCTTC	few	TRBV5-4	TRBJ1-2	-
CAWSRGTIPSEQYF	TGTGCCTGGAGTAGGGGGACAATACCTTCAGAGCAGTACTTC	-	TRBV30	TRBJ2-7	-
CASSLDGAGQGNTGELFF	TGCGCCAGCAGCTTGGATGGGGCGGGACAGGGTAACACCGGGGAGCTGTTTTTT	-	TRBV5-1	TRBJ2-2	TRBD1
CASSYSVDDSQYF	TGTGCCAGCAGTTACTCGGTCGATGACTCGCAGTACTTC	-	TRBV6-5	TRBJ2-7	-
CAINQGPQETQYF	TGTGCCATCAATCAGGGGCCCCAAGAGACCCAGTACTTC	-	TRBV10-3	TRBJ2-5	-
CASSPESYGYTF	TGTGCCAGCTCACCTGAGTCCTATGGCTACACCTTC	-	TRBV18	TRBJ1-2	-
CASSSPAGRSDTEAFF	TGCGCCAGCAGCTCCCCGGCAGGGCGGTCGGACACTGAAGCTTTCTTT	-	TRBV5-1	TRBJ1-1	-
CASSRGQLNTEAFF	TGTGCCAGCAGCAGGGGACAGTTGAACACTGAAGCTTTCTTT	-	TRBV14	TRBJ1-1	TRBD1
CASSFGQGRNQPQHF	TGTGCCAGTAGTTTCGGACAGGGGCGCAATCAGCCCCAGCATTTT	-	TRBV19	TRBJ1-5	TRBD1
CASRAVATNEKLFF	TGTGCCTCCAGGGCAGTTGCAACTAATGAAAAACTGTTTTTT	-	TRBV6-1	TRBJ1-4	-
CASSSGTSGAAGEQFF	TGTGCCAGCAGCTCTGGGACTAGCGGGGCGGCGGGTGAGCAGTTCTTC	few	TRBV11-3	TRBJ2-1	TRBD2